This T cell receptor beta chain was sequenced in a study of blood T cells in healthy people across ages (dated by TCRdb to about 2015). Notes on the research overall: In model experiments, template switching captured roughly one uniquely barcoded TCR beta cDNA molecule for every two T cells. Two additional independent replicas of 1 million unique cDNA reads from the same blood draw were analyzed for two donors (one aged 18 to 29 and one aged 80 or older). To avoid experimental bias, donors of different ages were spread randomly across the sequencing lanes. Age-related changes in TCR beta repertoire diversity were measured in the study by deep sequencing normalized with unique cDNA molecular identifiers. The donors were split into four age groups: young (average about 16 years), middle-aged (nearly 40), aged (more than 60) and long-lived (roughly 77).

Paper-wide results and their limitations: Donor CMV infection status was unknown, potentially confounding age-related changes in expanded clonotypes. A strong correlation was found between observed TCR beta diversity and the percentage of naive T cells measured by flow cytometry. Conclusive comparison of naive and antigen-experienced compartments was prevented by the profiling of bulk unsorted PBMCs. Observed TCR beta diversity per million T cells fell roughly linearly with age, and a significant reduction was already apparent by age roughly 40. Estimates of total diversity based on one million sequenced T cells were regarded as lower bounds and as underestimates. Compared with the aged group, the long-lived group had more naive CD4+ T cells, fewer expanded clones and increased TCR diversity, suggesting age selection.

With regard to this clonotype: The antigen this receptor binds is unknown. No base qualities exist here, and no much larger clone lies one base off it.

Library preparation used 5' RACE. Sequencing used an Illumina HiSeq 2500. A second PCR of roughly 7 to 11 cycles was run with a J-beta primer mix and a sample-barcoded 5' primer. A template-switch 5' adaptor carrying 12 random nucleotides introduced a unique molecular identifier onto each TCR beta cDNA molecule. At least 2.5 million CDR3-containing paired-end reads were obtained from each sample. First-strand cDNA synthesis was performed from all RNA using the Mint cDNA synthesis kit, with priming by a TRBC-specific oligonucleotide. All cDNA was treated with uracil-DNA glycosylase and then went through a first 18-cycle PCR with the universal primers M1SS and BC2_uni_R. As for the original processing: Each sample was normalized by randomly selecting 1 million high-quality reads, each carrying a distinct molecular identifier. Reads with shared molecular identifiers were discarded instead of being binned into consensus sequences. MiTCR, run with a Q25 quality threshold and the strictest error-elimination algorithm, handled CDR3 identification, clonotype clustering and error correction. Lower-bound total TCR beta diversity was estimated with a nonparametric unseen species model using Euler transformation. TCRdb redid the processing of the public reads, applying fastp at Q25 and MiXCR, and retained in-frame beta chains. Each CDR3 protein appears once, grouped with its most common genes and DNA. The V and J calls reflect TCRdb's pipeline rather than the authors' work. For this sample there are hundreds of thousands of distinct CDR3 sequences; 40% to 50% appear just once. Of the sample, under 20% falls within the top ten clones.

V is shortened by 5 bases, J by 5 bases, and the region joining them spans 18 bases. Including cysteine and phenylalanine, the CDR3 has 15 amino acids. Only CDR3 DNA remains: 45 bases, in frame from the first base. From the germline V gene, CDR1 is MDHEN and CDR2 is SYDVKM. The roughly 39 donors, aged about 6 to 100 years, were systemically healthy Caucasian individuals from Russia. Around 9.8 milliliters of peripheral blood were collected from each donor into EDTA-treated Vacutainer tubes. PBMCs were isolated by Ficoll-Paque density-gradient centrifugation, with at least 6 million obtained per sample. Trizol reagent was used to extract total RNA from the PBMCs, yielding at least 6 micrograms per sample. For every donor, an aliquot of PBMCs went through flow cytometry to measure the percentages of naive CD45RAhigh/CD27high T cells.

This chain joins TRBV28 to TRBJ1-1; TRBD1 is a possible D gene, resting on 6 matching bases. The TCR originated in a man between 60 and 70 years old in good health. The sequenced material came from blood. The sequenced DNA is TGTGCCAGCAGTGCCCCGGGACGGGGGCATACTGAAGCTTTCTTT. Translation gives CASSAPGRGHTEAFF.